This T cell receptor (beta chain) was found in a study of blood T cell repertoires in COVID-19. Across the whole study: Collection of acute and convalescent COVID-19 samples took place in the United States, Italy and Spain. PBMCs, B-cell-depleted T cells, or T cells provided the cDNA or gDNA that made up the material.

Per the study methods: Amplifying reference gene primers gave estimates of nucleated cell counts. Assay used: immunoSEQ multiplex PCR; TCRdb lists only in-frame clones, some missing. D and trimming were read from the DNA, whereas the V and J calls and clone size are those reported in that table. The sample lists approximately 170,000 clones, approximately 89% seen once, with around 3.5% in the top ten. Trimming took off 0 bases at V and 9 bases at J, with 12 bases between the two ends. The CDR3 runs to 15 residues. Germline V gene lookup returns CDR1 MNHEY and CDR2 SMNVEV (reference sequence). The sequenced sample consisted of peripheral blood. This rearrangement joins TRBV27 to TRBJ1-6; possible D gene TRBD1, 6 bases. The sequence was obtained from a man in his 70s with acute or convalescent COVID-19. The CDR3 region has the DNA TGTGCCAGCAGTTTATCTCGGACAGTGGGTTCACCCCTCCACTTT. This codes for CASSLSRTVGSPLHF.